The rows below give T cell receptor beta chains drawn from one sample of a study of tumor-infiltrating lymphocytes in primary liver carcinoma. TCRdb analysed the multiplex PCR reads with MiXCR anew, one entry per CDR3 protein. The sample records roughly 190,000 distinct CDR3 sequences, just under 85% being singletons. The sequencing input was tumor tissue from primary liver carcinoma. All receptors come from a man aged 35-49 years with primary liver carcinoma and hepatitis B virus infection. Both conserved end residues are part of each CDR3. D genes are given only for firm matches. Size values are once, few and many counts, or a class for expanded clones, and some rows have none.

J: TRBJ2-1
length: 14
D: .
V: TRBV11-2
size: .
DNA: TGTGCCAGCACCCCTAGGGCGGGGACCAATAAGCAGTTCTTC
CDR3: CASTPRAGTNKQFF

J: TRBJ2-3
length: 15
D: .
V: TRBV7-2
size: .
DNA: TGTGCCAGCAGCTTAGAGGGAGGATACACAGATACGCAGTATTTT
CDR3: CASSLEGGYTDTQYF

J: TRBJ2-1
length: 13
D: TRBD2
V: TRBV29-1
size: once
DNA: TGCAACGTCCAAACCACTAGCGGCAGTGAGCAGTTCTTC
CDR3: CNVQTTSGSEQFF

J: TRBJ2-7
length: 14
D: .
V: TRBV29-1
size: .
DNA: TGCAGCGCAAGGGGTCGAGTGAGCTCCTACGGGCAGTACTTC
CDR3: CSARGRVSSYGQYF

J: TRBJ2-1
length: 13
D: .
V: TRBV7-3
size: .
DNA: TGTACCAGCAGCCCTGCTAAGGGCAATGAGCAGTTCTTC
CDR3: CTSSPAKGNEQFF

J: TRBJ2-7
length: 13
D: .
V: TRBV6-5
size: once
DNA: TGCGACAGCTTAAGACTATGCTCCTACGAGCAGTACTTC
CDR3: CDSLRLCSYEQYF

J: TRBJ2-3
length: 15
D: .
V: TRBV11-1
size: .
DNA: TGTGCCAACAGTGTGCCGAGGGAGATCACAGATACGCAGTATTTT
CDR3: CANSVPREITDTQYF

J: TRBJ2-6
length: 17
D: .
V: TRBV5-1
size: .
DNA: TGCGCCAGCACCTTGGACTCACCTTCCGCTGGGGCCAACGTCCCGACTTTC
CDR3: CASTLDSPSAGANVPTF

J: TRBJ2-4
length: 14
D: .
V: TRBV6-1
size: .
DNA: TGTGCCAGCAGGGGCAGGTTAGCCAAAAACATTCAGTATTTC
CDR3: CASRGRLAKNIQYF

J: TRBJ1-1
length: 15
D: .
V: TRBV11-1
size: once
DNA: TGTGCCAGCAGCTTAGCAGAGGCTGGGAACACTGAACCTTTATTT
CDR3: CASSLAEAGNTEPLF

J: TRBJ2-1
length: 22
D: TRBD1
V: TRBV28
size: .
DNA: TGTGACAGCAGTTTAGGAGACAGTAATCCATCGCCCCACAGGGGCTATATCGATGAGCAGTTCTTC
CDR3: CDSSLGDSNPSPHRGYIDEQFF

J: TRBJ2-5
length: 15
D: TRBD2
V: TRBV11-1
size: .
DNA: TGTGCCTGCTCCCTCACGGGAATAGCGGGAGAGACCCAGTACTTC
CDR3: CACSLTGIAGETQYF

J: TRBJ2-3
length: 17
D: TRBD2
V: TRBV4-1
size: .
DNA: TGCGCCGGCAGCCAGGATACCGATGCGGGAGGAACAGATACGCAATATTTT
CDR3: CAGSQDTDAGGTDTQYF

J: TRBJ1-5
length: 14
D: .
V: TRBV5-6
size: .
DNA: TGTGCCAGCAGCAGCTGGGGGGCAGATCAGCCCCAGCATTTT
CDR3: CASSSWGADQPQHF

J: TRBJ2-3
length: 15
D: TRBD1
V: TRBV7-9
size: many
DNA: TGTGCCAGCAGCGAGGGACAGGGAATGGCAGATACGCAGTATTTT
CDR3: CASSEGQGMADTQYF

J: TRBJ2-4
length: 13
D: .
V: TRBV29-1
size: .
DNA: TGCGGCGTTGAAGAACCCGATAGTAACATTCAGTACTTC
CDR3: CGVEEPDSNIQYF

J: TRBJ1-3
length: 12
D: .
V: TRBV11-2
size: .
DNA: TGTGTCAGCAGCTTAGGTGGGAACACCATTTATTTT
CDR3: CVSSLGGNTIYF

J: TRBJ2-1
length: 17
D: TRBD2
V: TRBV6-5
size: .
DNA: TGTGTCATCAGTAAATCTAGCGGGAGGGAGGGGTACAATGAGCAGTTCTTC
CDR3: CVISKSSGREGYNEQFF

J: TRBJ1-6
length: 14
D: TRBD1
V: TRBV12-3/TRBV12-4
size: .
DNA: TGTGCCAGCAACTCCTGGACAGGGGATTCACCCCTCCACTTT
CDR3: CASNSWTGDSPLHF

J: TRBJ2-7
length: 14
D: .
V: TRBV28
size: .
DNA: TGTGCTATCTCGCCAGGGGGGACTTCGGGGGAGCAGTACTTC
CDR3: CAISPGGTSGEQYF

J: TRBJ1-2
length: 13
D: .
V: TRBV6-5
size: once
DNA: TGTGCCAGCAGTCCACCTGGGAGCCATGGCTACAGCTTC
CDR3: CASSPPGSHGYSF

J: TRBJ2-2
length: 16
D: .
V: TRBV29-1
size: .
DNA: TGCAGCGTTGCGGGAGTAGCGGCAACGAACAACGGGGAACCGTTTTTT
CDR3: CSVAGVAATNNGEPFF

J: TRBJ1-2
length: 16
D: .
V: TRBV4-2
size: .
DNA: TGTGCCAGCAACCAAGGGGCGTGGGGACAAGACTATGGCTACACCTTC
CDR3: CASNQGAWGQDYGYTF

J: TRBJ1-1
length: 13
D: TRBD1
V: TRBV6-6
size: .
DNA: TGTCCCAACAACACAGGGGGGACTACTGAAGTTTTCTTT
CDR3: CPNNTGGTTEVFF

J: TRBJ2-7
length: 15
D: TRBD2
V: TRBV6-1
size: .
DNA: TGTGCCATCATACTACTACCGGGAGGGCCCTACGAGCATTACTTC
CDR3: CAIILLPGGPYEHYF

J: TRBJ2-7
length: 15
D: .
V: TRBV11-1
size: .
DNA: TGTGCCAGCAACTCATCCCGGGACTCCTCCTACGGGCAGTACTTT
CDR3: CASNSSRDSSYGQYF

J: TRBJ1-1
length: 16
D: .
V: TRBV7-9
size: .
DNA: TGTGCCAGTAGCTTAGCTATGGGCGGGGGGCATACTGAAGCTTTCTTT
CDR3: CASSLAMGGGHTEAFF

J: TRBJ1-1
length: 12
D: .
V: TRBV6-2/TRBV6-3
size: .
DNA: TGTGACAGCGGGACACGTAACACTATAGCTTTCTTT
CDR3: CDSGTRNTIAFF

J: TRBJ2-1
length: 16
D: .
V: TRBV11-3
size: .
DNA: TGTGCCAGCAGCTTAGCTACTGGGCCAGACTACAATCAGCAGTTCTTC
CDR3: CASSLATGPDYNQQFF

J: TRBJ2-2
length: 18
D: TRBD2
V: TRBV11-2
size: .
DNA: TGTGCCAGCAGCTTAGTTGTTCTTAGCGGGGTCAACACCGGGGAGCTATTTTTT
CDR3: CASSLVVLSGVNTGELFF

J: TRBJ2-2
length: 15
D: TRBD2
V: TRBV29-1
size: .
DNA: TGCAGCGTTGGGACTAGCGCGGCGAACACCGGCGAGGTGCTTTTT
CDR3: CSVGTSAANTGEVLF

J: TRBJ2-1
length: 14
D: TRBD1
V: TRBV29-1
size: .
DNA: TGCAGCGTCGACGGGACAGGGGTCAGCAATAAGCAGTTCTTC
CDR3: CSVDGTGVSNKQFF

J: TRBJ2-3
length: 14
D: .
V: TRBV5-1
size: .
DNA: TGCGCCAGCAGCATGGGACATAACATAGATACGCAGTATTTT
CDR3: CASSMGHNIDTQYF

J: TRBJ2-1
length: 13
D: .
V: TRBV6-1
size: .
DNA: TGTGCCAGCAGTGAAACCCGGGGGAATGAGCAGTTCTTC
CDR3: CASSETRGNEQFF

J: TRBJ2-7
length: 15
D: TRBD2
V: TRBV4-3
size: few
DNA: TGCGCCAGCAGCCGTGGGACTAGCGGGGTCTACGAGCAGTACTTC
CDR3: CASSRGTSGVYEQYF

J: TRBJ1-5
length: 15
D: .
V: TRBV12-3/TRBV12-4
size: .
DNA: TGTGCCAGCAGTTTAATGCGGGGTAGCAAACAGCCCCAGCATTTT
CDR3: CASSLMRGSKQPQHF

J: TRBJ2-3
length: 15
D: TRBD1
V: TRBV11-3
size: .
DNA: TGTGCCAGTAGTCCCTGGACAGGGTTTACGGATACGCAGTATTTT
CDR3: CASSPWTGFTDTQYF

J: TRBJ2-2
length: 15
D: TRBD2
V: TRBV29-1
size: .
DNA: TGCAGTGTTAGGACTAGCGCGGCGAACACCGGGGAGCCGTTTTTT
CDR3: CSVRTSAANTGEPFF

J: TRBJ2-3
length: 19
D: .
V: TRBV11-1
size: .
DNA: TGTGCCAGCAGCTCTGGGGGAAGTACTGTTGGAACCCGCACAGATACGCAGTATTTT
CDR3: CASSSGGSTVGTRTDTQYF

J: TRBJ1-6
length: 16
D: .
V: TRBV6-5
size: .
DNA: TGTGCCAGCAGTTCCGGGACAAGGAGCCGGAATTCACCCCTACACTTT
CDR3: CASSSGTRSRNSPLHF

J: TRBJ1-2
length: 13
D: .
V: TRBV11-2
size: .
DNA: TGTGCCAGCATTTTAACGGGAGTATCTGGCTACACCTTT
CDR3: CASILTGVSGYTF

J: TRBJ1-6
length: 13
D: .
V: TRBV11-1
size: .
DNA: TGTGCTAGCAGCCGGACACTGGTTTCACCCCTAGACTTT
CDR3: CASSRTLVSPLDF

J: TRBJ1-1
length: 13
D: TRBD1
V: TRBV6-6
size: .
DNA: TGTACCAGCAGTACAGGGGGGACTAATGAAGCTTTCTTT
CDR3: CTSSTGGTNEAFF

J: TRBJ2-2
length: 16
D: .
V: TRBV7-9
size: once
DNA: TGTGCCGGCAGCACAGTTCTTCAGAGTTGGACCGGGGAGCTATTTTTT
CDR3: CAGSTVLQSWTGELFF

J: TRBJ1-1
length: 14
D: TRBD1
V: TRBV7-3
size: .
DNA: TGTGCCAGCAGCGGGACAGGGGGAGTAGCTGAAGCTCTCTTT
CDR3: CASSGTGGVAEALF